The present T cell receptor (beta chain) was sequenced within a study of response to subunit inactivated influenza vaccine listed by TCRdb under 2018. With respect to the entire study: To follow how T cells responded to a trivalent subunit inactivated influenza vaccine, the researchers relied on deep quantitative profiling of the T cell receptor repertoire. The paper's findings and limits, for the study overall: The authors suggested that each seasonal influenza vaccination may recruit only a limited number of new T cells.

The germline V gene encodes CDR1 GTSNPN and CDR2 SVGIG (reference sequence). Trimming removed 2 bases from V and 7 bases from J, leaving 8 bases between the germline ends. From the cysteine through the phenylalanine, the CDR3 covers 12 amino acids. Left in the record is the CDR3 DNA by itself, 36 bases read in frame from the first base. In the case of this clonotype: What this receptor recognizes is not known. Base-call qualities are not available, and no considerably larger clone is one nucleotide away.

The library relied on RT-PCR. Sequencing was performed on an Illumina HiSeq 2500. TCRdb handled the public reads itself, with Q25 trimming in fastp and clone calling in MiXCR, and kept productive beta chains. Each record represents a unique CDR3 protein, reported with the most common genes and DNA among its rows. This sample gives about 180,000 distinct CDR3 sequences in total; nearly 9.5% of them show up just once. The ten largest account for roughly 10% of the sample. This sequence originates from a man aged 50 or older who received an inactivated influenza vaccine. Donor details come from another sample of the same person, matched by shared clones. In this chain, TRBV30 is recombined with TRBJ2-2, with the identity of the D gene unclear. The input for sequencing was non-naive T cells sorted from PBMCs, taken on the day of vaccination. This specimen's cell subset or site label, interpreted: memory T cell fraction. CDR3 sequence: CAWSSSFGELFF. The bases read TGTGCCTGGAGTAGCAGTTTCGGGGAGCTGTTTTTT.